The table lists the clone carrying this TCR beta chain with many counts. What it recognizes is unknown. The record originates from a study of T cells after yellow fever vaccination. Study findings and constraints: Secondary responses were weaker yet peaked faster, day 5 versus 15. Reappearing after the booster were most of the clones from primary vaccination (almost 97% CD4, approximately 88% CD8).

The V end lost 5 bases, the J end lost 6 bases, and 18 bases lay between the germline ends. The CDR3 spans 15 residues. UMIs and a universal primer site were added when TCR cDNA was made by 5'RACE template switching. TCRdb reprocessed the 5' RACE reads with MiXCR, giving one entry per CDR3 protein. The sample contains around 250,000 distinct CDR3 sequences, around 7% of which appear only once. This clonotype was sampled from a man under 40 who received the YFV17D yellow fever vaccine. This chain links TRBV12-3 or TRBV12-4 with TRBJ2-3; possibly TRBD2 for D (5 bases). The sample was CD4+ T cells sorted from PBMCs, taken 15 days after the yellow fever booster vaccination. The CDR3 DNA sequence: TGTGCCAGCAGTCTCCGGGGTGTACAGCAGGATACGCAGTATTTT. It yields the protein CASSLRGVQQDTQYF.